This is a list of T cell receptor beta chains from one sample in a study of CXCR3-negative and CXCR3-positive naive CD8 T cells. From the 5' RACE reads, TCRdb lists one entry per CDR3 protein and no DNA. There are 49,000 or so distinct CDR3 sequences in the sample, with approximately 0.52% held by the top ten. Sequencing input: naive CXCR3+ CD8+ T cells from blood. These receptors all come from a human donor in good health. Some clones in this sample may be carry-over from other donors' samples. The CDR3 runs from the conserved cysteine through the conserved F or W. Fields, in order: J gene, clone size, V gene, CDR3 protein. Size tells how often a clone was seen (once, few, many) or the class of an expanded clone, and some rows leave it out.

TRBJ2-3 | medium-sized | TRBV29-1 | CSALPDGPRTDTQYF
TRBJ2-1 | - | TRBV4-1 | CASSQVGSGGVYNEQFF
TRBJ2-5 | - | TRBV7-2 | CASSLRTVQETQYF
TRBJ2-1 | - | TRBV6-4 | CASSLLGLAGGPYNEQFF
TRBJ1-1 | - | TRBV6-5 | CASIDRLNTEAFF
TRBJ2-7 | - | TRBV4-3 | CASSQVRESEQYF
TRBJ2-1 | - | TRBV15 | CATSRWQGADEQFF
TRBJ2-2 | - | TRBV6-5 | CASSYNTGTSPGELFF
TRBJ2-7 | - | TRBV7-8 | CASSVTGPRQSYEQYF
TRBJ2-3 | - | TRBV7-9 | CASSPRDRGHADTQYF
TRBJ2-3 | - | TRBV2 | CASRDLAGGTTDTQYF
TRBJ1-1 | - | TRBV7-2 | CASSSTVSSTEAFF
TRBJ2-2 | - | TRBV6-4 | CASSERTDTGELFF
TRBJ2-2 | - | TRBV28 | CASSRDRASGTGELFF
TRBJ2-4 | - | TRBV7-9 | CASSPDRIAKNIQYF
TRBJ2-7 | - | TRBV7-9 | CASRHDRDSSYEQYF
TRBJ1-1 | - | TRBV27 | CASSFSSYTEAFF
TRBJ2-7 | - | TRBV29-1 | CSVEGTLGYEQYF
TRBJ1-4 | - | TRBV27 | CASSSRTGDYATNEKLFF
TRBJ2-2 | - | TRBV15 | CATSKLQGAGTGELFF
TRBJ1-3 | - | TRBV7-9 | CASSSWTESGNTIYF
TRBJ1-1 | - | TRBV14 | CASIEGQENTEAFF
TRBJ2-7 | - | TRBV7-8 | CASSLPTSGQGRTYEQYF
TRBJ2-4 | - | TRBV28 | CASRTPGTKNIQYF
TRBJ2-7 | - | TRBV12-3/TRBV12-4 | CASTADGDPWREQYF
TRBJ2-1 | - | TRBV15 | CATSRTYRTSPNNEQFF
TRBJ2-7 | - | TRBV29-1 | CSVERGYEQYF
TRBJ1-1 | - | TRBV19 | CASKLGVGTEAFF
TRBJ2-2 | - | TRBV28 | CASSPLGEELFF
TRBJ1-1 | - | TRBV6-2/TRBV6-3 | CASSYAHTALNTEAFF
TRBJ1-1 | - | TRBV25-1 | CASGEGGFGSEAFF
TRBJ2-7 | - | TRBV10-3 | CAISAGQGTQEQYF
TRBJ2-5 | - | TRBV19 | CASGRLAGKETQYF
TRBJ2-1 | - | TRBV7-9 | CASSRGGQNEQFF
TRBJ1-1 | - | TRBV5-6 | CASSPSPLDRNLNTEAFF
TRBJ2-7 | - | TRBV7-3 | CASSSQGGEQYF
TRBJ2-2 | - | TRBV4-3 | CASSQDRQVTGELFF
TRBJ1-1 | - | TRBV20-1 | CSARAPGGHTEAFF
TRBJ2-1 | - | TRBV20-1 | CSATGTRAYNEQFF
TRBJ2-2 | - | TRBV3-1 | CASGPWEGPSSTGELFF
TRBJ1-6 | - | TRBV7-9 | CASRDDRGQNSPLHF
TRBJ1-2 | - | TRBV13 | CASSLTGFEGYTF
TRBJ2-7 | - | TRBV5-8 | CASSPDESSYEQYF
TRBJ1-1 | - | TRBV11-2 | CASSLVQATVEAFF
TRBJ2-3 | - | TRBV6-2/TRBV6-3 | CASSYSGTIYARGSTDTQYF
TRBJ2-2 | - | TRBV4-2 | CASSPWREHFGELFF